This is a list of T cell receptor beta chains from one sample in a study of CD8 T cells in Susac syndrome. TCRdb re-called the immunoSEQ multiplex PCR reads through MiXCR, storing one row per CDR3 protein. Among 150,000 to 200,000 distinct CDR3 sequences listed, around 94% were seen once. Sample: CD4+ T cells from PBMCs. These receptor sequences come from a human donor with multiple sclerosis. The CDR3 runs from the conserved cysteine through the conserved F or W. The D gene is left open where the match is weak. The size field is filled for only some rows; it gives once, few, many or a size class.

DNA	CDR3	J	size	D	length	V
TGTGCCAACAGCTTAGTCCCCTCTGGGGCCAACGTCCTGACTTTC	CANSLVPSGANVLTF	TRBJ2-6	-	-	15	TRBV7-2
TGTGCCAGCTCACAGGGCAGGGGCACTGAAGCTTTCTTT	CASSQGRGTEAFF	TRBJ1-1	-	-	13	TRBV6-1
TGCAGTGCCCGCCGGGACGTCTCTGGAAACACCATATATTTT	CSARRDVSGNTIYF	TRBJ1-3	once	-	14	TRBV20-1
TGCGCCAGCAGCCCGGGACTAGCGGGGAATGAGCAGTTCTTC	CASSPGLAGNEQFF	TRBJ2-1	-	TRBD2	14	TRBV5-1
TGTGCCAGCAGCTTGCGGAGCGGGAGCACAGATACGCAGTATTTT	CASSLRSGSTDTQYF	TRBJ2-3	once	-	15	TRBV5-6
TGTGCCAGCAGTTTATCGGGGGACAGGGTCGCCGGGGAGCTGTTTTTT	CASSLSGDRVAGELFF	TRBJ2-2	-	TRBD1	16	TRBV27
TGTGCCAGCAGCCTTAAGACAGCCCGACCCAACACAGATACGCAGTATTTT	CASSLKTARPNTDTQYF	TRBJ2-3	-	-	17	TRBV5-4
TGTGCCAGCCGGGGCAGGGGGAACTATGGCTACACCTTC	CASRGRGNYGYTF	TRBJ1-2	-	TRBD1	13	TRBV6-6
TGTGCCAGCAGTAAACAGGCGACTAACACCGGGGAGCTGTTTTTT	CASSKQATNTGELFF	TRBJ2-2	-	-	15	TRBV6-1
TGTGCCAGCAGCCCTTCGGGGCTAGCGGGAGTTAACACCGGGGAGCTGTTTTTT	CASSPSGLAGVNTGELFF	TRBJ2-2	-	TRBD2	18	TRBV7-7
TGTGCCAGCGCCATCCTCTCTGGAAACACCATATATTTT	CASAILSGNTIYF	TRBJ1-3	-	-	13	TRBV12-3/TRBV12-4
TGTGCCAGCAGACCAGACAGGGGGCGAACCGGGGAGCTGTTTTTT	CASRPDRGRTGELFF	TRBJ2-2	-	TRBD1	15	TRBV6-4
TGCGCCAGCAGCATGGGAGTAGCGGGAGGAACGGGGGAGACCCAGTACTTC	CASSMGVAGGTGETQYF	TRBJ2-5	-	TRBD2	17	TRBV5-1
TGTGCCAGCAGTTCAGGGCTCTCGCGGAGCTCCTACAATGAGCAGTTCTTC	CASSSGLSRSSYNEQFF	TRBJ2-1	-	-	17	TRBV12-3/TRBV12-4
TGTGCCAGCAGCACATCCAGCGGAGGGCCTGAAAAACTGTTTTTT	CASSTSSGGPEKLFF	TRBJ1-4	-	-	15	TRBV9
TGCAGTGCTCAGAGAGGATCCTACAATGAGCAGTTCTTC	CSAQRGSYNEQFF	TRBJ2-1	-	-	13	TRBV20-1
TGCAGCGTTTTTTCTGACCCCAATCAGCCCCAGCATTTT	CSVFSDPNQPQHF	TRBJ1-5	once	-	13	TRBV29-1
TGTGCCAGCTCACCTTCGGGTGGAAATGAAAAACTGTTTTTT	CASSPSGGNEKLFF	TRBJ1-4	-	-	14	TRBV18
TGCAGTGCTTCTTGGACGGTGGAGGATACGCAGTATTTT	CSASWTVEDTQYF	TRBJ2-3	-	-	13	TRBV20-1
TGTGCCAGCAGCTCCTCTCCCTTACGGGCTTTCTTT	CASSSSPLRAFF	TRBJ1-1	-	-	12	TRBV7-9
TGTGCCAGCAGCTCAGGGAGGCCCGGGGAGCTGTTTTTT	CASSSGRPGELFF	TRBJ2-2	-	-	13	TRBV7-6
TGTGCCAGCAGCTTCGGTCCAGGGACGAACACTGAAGCTTTCTTT	CASSFGPGTNTEAFF	TRBJ1-1	-	-	15	TRBV11-2
TGCGCCAGCAGCTTGGGAGTGGGGCTCACTAATGAAAAACTGTTTTTT	CASSLGVGLTNEKLFF	TRBJ1-4	-	-	16	TRBV5-1
TGTGCCAGCTCACCACCGGCGTCTAAAGAGACCCAGTACTTC	CASSPPASKETQYF	TRBJ2-5	-	-	14	TRBV18
TGTGCCAGCAGTGAGGACAGACGGTACAATGAGCAGTTCTTC	CASSEDRRYNEQFF	TRBJ2-1	-	-	14	TRBV25-1
TGTGCCAGCAGTTTGAATCAGGGCGGGAACTATGGCTACACCTTC	CASSLNQGGNYGYTF	TRBJ1-2	-	-	15	TRBV12-3/TRBV12-4
TGCGCCAGCAGCTTGGGTCCCTCTGCCAGCTCTGAAGCTTTCTTT	CASSLGPSASSEAFF	TRBJ1-1	-	-	15	TRBV5-1
TGTGCCAGCAAGCGGGCCTACGAGCAGTACTTC	CASKRAYEQYF	TRBJ2-7	-	-	11	TRBV2
TGCAGTGCTAGGGGGACAGGCCAAGAGACCCAGTACTTC	CSARGTGQETQYF	TRBJ2-5	-	TRBD1	13	TRBV20-1
TGCAGTGCTAGAGACAGGCCTGCTTTCTTT	CSARDRPAFF	TRBJ1-1	-	-	10	TRBV20-1
TGTGCCAGCAGCTTGGGAGGGACAGGGGTATTTTTCTACGAGCAGTACTTC	CASSLGGTGVFFYEQYF	TRBJ2-7	-	TRBD1	17	TRBV5-4
TGTGCCAGCTCAAACAGGGGGACTGAAGCTTTCTTT	CASSNRGTEAFF	TRBJ1-1	-	TRBD1	12	TRBV18
TGTGCCAGCAGTGATTATGCCAAGGCAGGAACAGAGACCCAGTACTTC	CASSDYAKAGTETQYF	TRBJ2-5	once	-	16	TRBV2
TGCAGTGCCGTAGAGGGCCTAGCACAAGAGACCCAGTACTTC	CSAVEGLAQETQYF	TRBJ2-5	-	-	14	TRBV20-1
TGTGCCAGCTCTCGGGACCTGAACACTGAAGCTTTCTTT	CASSRDLNTEAFF	TRBJ1-1	few	-	13	TRBV9
TGTGCCAGCGGAGAAAGGGGTACCTACGAGCAGTACTTC	CASGERGTYEQYF	TRBJ2-7	-	-	13	TRBV6-2/TRBV6-3
TGTGCCAGTAGTATACCCCACTCTGGGGCCAACGTCCTGACTTTC	CASSIPHSGANVLTF	TRBJ2-6	-	-	15	TRBV19
TGCGCCAGCAGCCAAGATTTGAGCGGCTCAGATACGCAGTATTTT	CASSQDLSGSDTQYF	TRBJ2-3	-	-	15	TRBV4-3
TGTGCCAGCAGCGTAGGTCGGCTAGCGGGAATTCGAGAGACCCAGTACTTC	CASSVGRLAGIRETQYF	TRBJ2-5	-	TRBD2	17	TRBV9
TGCGCCAGCAGCGGAGCGCCCGCGTCGAACACTGAAGCTTTCTTT	CASSGAPASNTEAFF	TRBJ1-1	-	-	15	TRBV5-1
TGTGCCAGCAGCTTGAGAGGTGGGGAGCTGTTTTTT	CASSLRGGELFF	TRBJ2-2	-	-	12	TRBV5-4
TGTGCCAGCAGCTGGAGGTTTGCTGGGGCCAACGTCCTGACTTTC	CASSWRFAGANVLTF	TRBJ2-6	-	-	15	TRBV5-6
TGCAGCGATGGACGTCCAGGGGGAGAGACCCAGTACTTC	CSDGRPGGETQYF	TRBJ2-5	-	TRBD1	13	TRBV29-1
TGCGCCAGCTTGCGGGGTGGGGATGTTGGAAACACCATATATTTT	CASLRGGDVGNTIYF	TRBJ1-3	-	-	15	TRBV10-2
TGTGCCAGCAAGACAGGGAACACTGAAGCTTTCTTT	CASKTGNTEAFF	TRBJ1-1	-	-	12	TRBV27
TGCAGTGCTAGAGAGGACCTCAATCAGCCCCAGCATTTT	CSAREDLNQPQHF	TRBJ1-5	-	-	13	TRBV20-1
TGCAGTGCTCCCCTTTCCGGGACAGGGCCGAAAAGACTGTTTTTT	CSAPLSGTGPKRLFF	TRBJ1-4	-	TRBD1	15	TRBV20-1
TGTGCCAGCATCGGGGGCGCTCGGGTCACTGAAGCTTTCTTT	CASIGGARVTEAFF	TRBJ1-1	-	-	14	TRBV7-9
TGCAGCGCACAGGGCGCCTCCGAGCAGTACTTC	CSAQGASEQYF	TRBJ2-7	-	-	11	TRBV29-1